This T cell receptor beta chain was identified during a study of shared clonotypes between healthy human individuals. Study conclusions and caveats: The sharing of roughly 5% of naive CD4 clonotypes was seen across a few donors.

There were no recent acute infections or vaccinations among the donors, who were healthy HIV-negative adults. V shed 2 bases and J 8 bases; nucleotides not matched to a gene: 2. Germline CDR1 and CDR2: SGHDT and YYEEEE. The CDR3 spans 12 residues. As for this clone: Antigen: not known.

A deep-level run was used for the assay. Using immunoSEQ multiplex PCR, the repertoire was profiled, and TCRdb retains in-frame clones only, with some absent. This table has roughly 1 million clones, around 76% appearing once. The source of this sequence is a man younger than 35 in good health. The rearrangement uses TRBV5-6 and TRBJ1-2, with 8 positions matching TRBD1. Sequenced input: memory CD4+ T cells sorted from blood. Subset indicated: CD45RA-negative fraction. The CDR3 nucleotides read TGTGCCAGCAGCTTCGACAGGGGCGGCTACACCTTC. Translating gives CASSFDRGGYTF.